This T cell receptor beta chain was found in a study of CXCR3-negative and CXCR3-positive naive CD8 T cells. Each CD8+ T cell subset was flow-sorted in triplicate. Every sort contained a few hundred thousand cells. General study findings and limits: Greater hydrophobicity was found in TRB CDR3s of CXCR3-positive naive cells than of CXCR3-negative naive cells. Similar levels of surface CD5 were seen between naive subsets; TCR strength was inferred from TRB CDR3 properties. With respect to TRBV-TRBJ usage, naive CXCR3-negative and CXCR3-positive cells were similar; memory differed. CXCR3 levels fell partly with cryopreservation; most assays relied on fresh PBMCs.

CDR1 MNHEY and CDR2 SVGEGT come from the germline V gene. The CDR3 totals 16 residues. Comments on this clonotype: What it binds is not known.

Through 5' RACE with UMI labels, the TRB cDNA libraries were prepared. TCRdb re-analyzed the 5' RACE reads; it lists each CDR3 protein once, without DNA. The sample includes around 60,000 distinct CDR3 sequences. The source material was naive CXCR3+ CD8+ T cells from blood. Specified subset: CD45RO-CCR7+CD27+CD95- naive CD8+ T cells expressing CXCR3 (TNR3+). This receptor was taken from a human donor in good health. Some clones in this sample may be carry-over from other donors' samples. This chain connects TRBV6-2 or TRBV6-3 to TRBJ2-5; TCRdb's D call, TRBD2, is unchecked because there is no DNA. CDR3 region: CASTLGLAGGQETQYF.